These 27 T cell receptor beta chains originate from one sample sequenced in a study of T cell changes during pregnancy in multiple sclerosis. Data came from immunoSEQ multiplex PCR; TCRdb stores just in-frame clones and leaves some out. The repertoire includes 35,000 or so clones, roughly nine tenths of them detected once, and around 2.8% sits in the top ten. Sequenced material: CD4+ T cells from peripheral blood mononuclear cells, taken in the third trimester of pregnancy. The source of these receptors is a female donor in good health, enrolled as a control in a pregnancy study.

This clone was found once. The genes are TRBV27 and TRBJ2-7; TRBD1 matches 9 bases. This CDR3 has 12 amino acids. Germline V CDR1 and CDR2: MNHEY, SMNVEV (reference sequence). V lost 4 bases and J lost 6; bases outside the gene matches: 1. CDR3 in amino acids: CASSSTGGEQYF. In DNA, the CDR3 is TGTGCCAGCAGTTCGACAGGGGGCGAGCAGTACTTC.

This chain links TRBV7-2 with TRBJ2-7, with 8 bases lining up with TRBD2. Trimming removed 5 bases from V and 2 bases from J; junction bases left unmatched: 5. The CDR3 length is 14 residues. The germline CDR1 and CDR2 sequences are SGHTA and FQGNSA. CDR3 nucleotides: TGTGCCAGCAGCGTAGGGCGGGGGGCCTACGAGCAGTACTTC. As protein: CASSVGRGAYEQYF. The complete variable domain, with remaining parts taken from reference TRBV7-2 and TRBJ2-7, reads GAGVSQSPSNKVTEKGKDVELRCDPISGHTALYWYRQSLGQGLEFLIYFQGNSAPDKSGLPSDRFSAERTGGSVSTLTIQRTQQEDSAVYLCASSVGRGAYEQYFGPGTRLTVT.

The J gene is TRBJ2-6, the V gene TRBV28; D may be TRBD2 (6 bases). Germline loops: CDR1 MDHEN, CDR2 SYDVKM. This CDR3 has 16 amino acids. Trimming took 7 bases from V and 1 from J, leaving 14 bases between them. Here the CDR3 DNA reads TGTGCCAGCAAAGGGGACTGGAGTTCTGGGGCCAACGTCCTGACTTTC. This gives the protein CASKGDWSSGANVLTF.

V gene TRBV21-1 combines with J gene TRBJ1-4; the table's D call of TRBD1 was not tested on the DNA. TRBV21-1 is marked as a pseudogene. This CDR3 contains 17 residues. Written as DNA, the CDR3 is TGTGCCAGCAGCATGGGGACAGGCAATGCAACTAATGAAAAACTGTTTTTT. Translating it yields CASSMGTGNATNEKLFF.

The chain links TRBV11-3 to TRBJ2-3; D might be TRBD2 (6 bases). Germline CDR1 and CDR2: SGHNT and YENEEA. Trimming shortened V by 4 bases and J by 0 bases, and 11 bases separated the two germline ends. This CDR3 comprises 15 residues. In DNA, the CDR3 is TGTGCCAGCAGCTCGGGGGACCGTAGCACAGATACGCAGTATTTT. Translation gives CASSSGDRSTDTQYF. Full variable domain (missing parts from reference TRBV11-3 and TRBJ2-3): EAGVVQSPRYKIIEKKQPVAFWCNPISGHNTLYWYLQNLGQGPELLIRYENEEAVDDSQLPKDRFSAERLKGVDSTLKIQPAELGDSAVYLCASSSGDRSTDTQYFGPGTRLTVL.

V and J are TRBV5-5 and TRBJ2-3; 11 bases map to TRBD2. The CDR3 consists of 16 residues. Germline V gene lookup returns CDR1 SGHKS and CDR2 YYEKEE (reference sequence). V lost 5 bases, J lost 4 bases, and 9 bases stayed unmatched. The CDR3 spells CASRRLAGGPADTQYF. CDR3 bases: TGTGCCAGCAGAAGATTAGCGGGGGGGCCAGCAGATACGCAGTATTTT.

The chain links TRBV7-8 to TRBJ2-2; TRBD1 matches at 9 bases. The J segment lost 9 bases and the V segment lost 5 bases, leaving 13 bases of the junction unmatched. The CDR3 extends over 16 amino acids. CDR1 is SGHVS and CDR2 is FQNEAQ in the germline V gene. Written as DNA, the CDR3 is TGTGCCAGCAGCACGCGACCGGACAGGGGTGGCCGGGAGCTGTTTTTT. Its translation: CASSTRPDRGGRELFF.

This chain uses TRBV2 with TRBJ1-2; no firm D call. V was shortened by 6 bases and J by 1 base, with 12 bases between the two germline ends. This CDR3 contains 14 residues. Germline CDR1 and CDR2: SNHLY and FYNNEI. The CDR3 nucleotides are TGTGCCAGCAGCGCCGGTCAGCGTAACTATGGCTACACCTTC. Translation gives CASSAGQRNYGYTF.

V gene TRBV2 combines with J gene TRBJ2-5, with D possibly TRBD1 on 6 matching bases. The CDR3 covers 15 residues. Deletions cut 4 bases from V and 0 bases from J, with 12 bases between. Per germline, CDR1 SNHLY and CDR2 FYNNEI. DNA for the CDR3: TGTGCCAGCAGTGGGCAGGGGCTGTACCAAGAGACCCAGTACTTC. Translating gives CASSGQGLYQETQYF.

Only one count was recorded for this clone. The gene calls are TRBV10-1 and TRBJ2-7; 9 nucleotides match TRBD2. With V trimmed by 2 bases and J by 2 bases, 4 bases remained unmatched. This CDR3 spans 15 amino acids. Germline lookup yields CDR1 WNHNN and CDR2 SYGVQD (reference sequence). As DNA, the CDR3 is TGCGCCAGCAGTGAGGACGCGGGGGGGACCTACGAGCAGTACTTC. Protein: CASSEDAGGTYEQYF.

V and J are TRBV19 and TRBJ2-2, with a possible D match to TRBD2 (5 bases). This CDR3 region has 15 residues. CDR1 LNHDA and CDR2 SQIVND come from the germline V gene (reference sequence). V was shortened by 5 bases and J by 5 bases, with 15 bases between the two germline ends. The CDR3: CASSEPSKYTGELFF. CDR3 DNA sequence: TGTGCCAGTAGTGAGCCTAGCAAGTATACCGGGGAGCTGTTTTTT.

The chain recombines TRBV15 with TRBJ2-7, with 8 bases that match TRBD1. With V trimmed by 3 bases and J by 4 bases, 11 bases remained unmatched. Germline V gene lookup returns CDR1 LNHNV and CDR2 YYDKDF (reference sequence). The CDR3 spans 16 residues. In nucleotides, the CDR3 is TGTGCCACCAGCAGGGGGGGAGACCAGGGGGCGTACGAGCAGTACTTC. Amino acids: CATSRGGDQGAYEQYF.

CDR3 DNA: TGCGCCAGCAGCTCGGAAAAGGGGGCGAGCGCTGAAGCTTTCTTT. Its translation is CASSSEKGASAEAFF. The genes are TRBV5-1 and TRBJ1-1, with TRBD1 matching 7 bases. V shed 3 bases and J 6 bases; nucleotides not matched to a gene: 11. The germline V gene encodes CDR1 SGHRS and CDR2 YFSETQ. This CDR3 is built from 15 residues.

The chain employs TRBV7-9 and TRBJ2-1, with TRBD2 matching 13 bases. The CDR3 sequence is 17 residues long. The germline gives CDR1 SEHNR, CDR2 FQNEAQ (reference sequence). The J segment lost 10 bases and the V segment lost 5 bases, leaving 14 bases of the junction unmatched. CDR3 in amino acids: CASSAKLLAGGPREQFF. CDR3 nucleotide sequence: TGTGCCAGCAGCGCGAAATTACTAGCGGGAGGGCCAAGGGAGCAGTTCTTC.

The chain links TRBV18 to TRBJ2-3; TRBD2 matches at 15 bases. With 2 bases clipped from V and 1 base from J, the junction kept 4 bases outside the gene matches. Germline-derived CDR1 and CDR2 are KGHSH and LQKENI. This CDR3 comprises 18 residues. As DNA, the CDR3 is TGTGCCAGCTCACCAGGACTAGCGGGAGGGCCCGGCACAGATACGCAGTATTTT. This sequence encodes CASSPGLAGGPGTDTQYF.

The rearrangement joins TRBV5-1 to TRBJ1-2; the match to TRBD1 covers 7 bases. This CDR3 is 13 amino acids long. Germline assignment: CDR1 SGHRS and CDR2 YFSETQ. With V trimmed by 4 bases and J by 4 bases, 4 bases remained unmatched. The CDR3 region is CASSQGGPYGYTF. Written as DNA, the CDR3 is TGCGCCAGCAGCCAGGGGGGCCCCTATGGCTACACCTTC. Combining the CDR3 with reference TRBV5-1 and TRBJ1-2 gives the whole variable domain KAGVTQTPRYLIKTRGQQVTLSCSPISGHRSVSWYQQTPGQGLQFLFEYFSETQRNKGNFPGRFSGRQFSNSRSEMNVSTLELGDSALYLCASSQGGPYGYTFGSGTRLTVV.

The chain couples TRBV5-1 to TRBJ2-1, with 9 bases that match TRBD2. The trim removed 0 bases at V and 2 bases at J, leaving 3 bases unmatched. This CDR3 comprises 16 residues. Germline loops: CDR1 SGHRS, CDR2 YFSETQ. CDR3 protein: CASSLDLAGTYNEQFF. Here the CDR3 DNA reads TGCGCCAGCAGCTTGGACCTAGCGGGAACCTACAATGAGCAGTTCTTC.

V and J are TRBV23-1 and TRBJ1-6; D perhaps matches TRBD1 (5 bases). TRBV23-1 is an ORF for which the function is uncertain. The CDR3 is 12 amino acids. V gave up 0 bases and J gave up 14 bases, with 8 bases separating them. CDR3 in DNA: TGCGCCAGCAGTCAATCGGACACCACCCTCCACTTT. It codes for CASSQSDTTLHF.

The DNA of the CDR3 is TGTGCCATCAGCAGCGGACTAGCGGAGGGGGGGTCCTACAATGAGCAGTTCTTC. Amino acids: CAISSGLAEGGSYNEQFF. This chain links TRBV10-3 with TRBJ2-1; the match to TRBD2 covers 10 bases. There are 18 residues in the CDR3. With 6 bases clipped from V and 1 base from J, the junction kept 12 bases outside the gene matches. CDR1 is ENHRY, CDR2 SYGVKD, per germline.

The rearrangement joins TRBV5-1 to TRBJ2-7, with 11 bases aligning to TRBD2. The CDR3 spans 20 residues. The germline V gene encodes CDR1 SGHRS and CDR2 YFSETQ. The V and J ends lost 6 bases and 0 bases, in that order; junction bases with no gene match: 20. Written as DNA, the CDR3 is TGCGCCAGCACCGGGATGACTAGCGGGAACTCTTTAGAAATCTCCTACGAGCAGTACTTC. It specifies CASTGMTSGNSLEISYEQYF.

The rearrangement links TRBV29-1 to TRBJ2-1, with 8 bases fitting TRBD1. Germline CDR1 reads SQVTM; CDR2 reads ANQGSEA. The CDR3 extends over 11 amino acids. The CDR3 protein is CKTGDGDEQFF. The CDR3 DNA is TGCAAGACAGGGGACGGGGATGAGCAGTTCTTC.

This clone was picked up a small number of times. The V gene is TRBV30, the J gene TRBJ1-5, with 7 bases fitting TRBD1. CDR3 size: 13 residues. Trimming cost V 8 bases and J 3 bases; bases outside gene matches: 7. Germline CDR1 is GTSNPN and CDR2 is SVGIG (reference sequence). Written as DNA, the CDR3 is TGTGCCGGATCGGACAGGCACAATCAGCCCCAGCATTTT. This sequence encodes CAGSDRHNQPQHF.

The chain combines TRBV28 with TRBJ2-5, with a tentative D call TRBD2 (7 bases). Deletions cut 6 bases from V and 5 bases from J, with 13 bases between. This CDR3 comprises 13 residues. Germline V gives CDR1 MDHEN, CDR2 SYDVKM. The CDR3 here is CASRKGGRETQYF. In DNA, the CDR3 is TGTGCCAGCAGGAAGGGGGGGCGGGAGACCCAGTACTTC.

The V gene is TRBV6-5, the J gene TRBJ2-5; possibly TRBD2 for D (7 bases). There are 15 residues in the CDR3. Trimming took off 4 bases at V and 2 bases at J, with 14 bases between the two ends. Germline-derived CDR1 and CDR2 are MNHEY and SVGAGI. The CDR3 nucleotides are TGTGCCAGCAGTTTCCTAGGGGGGGGTCAAGAGACCCAGTACTTC. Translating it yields CASSFLGGGQETQYF.

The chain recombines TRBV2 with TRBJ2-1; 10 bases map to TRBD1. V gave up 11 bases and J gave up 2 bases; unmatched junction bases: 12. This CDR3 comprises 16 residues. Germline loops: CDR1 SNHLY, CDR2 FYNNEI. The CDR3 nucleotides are TGTGCCGGAGTCGGGGGACAGGGGTGGCCCTACAATGAGCAGTTCTTC. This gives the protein CAGVGGQGWPYNEQFF.

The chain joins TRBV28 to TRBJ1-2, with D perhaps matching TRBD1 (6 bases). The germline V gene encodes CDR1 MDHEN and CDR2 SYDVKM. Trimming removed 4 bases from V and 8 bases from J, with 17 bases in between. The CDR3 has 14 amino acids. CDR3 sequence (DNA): TGTGCCAGCAGTTGGCAACAGGGCATCGGGGGCTACACCTTC. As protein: CASSWQQGIGGYTF.

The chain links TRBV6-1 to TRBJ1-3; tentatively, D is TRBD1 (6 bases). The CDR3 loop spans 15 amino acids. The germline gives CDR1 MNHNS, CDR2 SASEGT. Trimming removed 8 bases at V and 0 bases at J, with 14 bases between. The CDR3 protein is CASAAYRDSGNTIYF. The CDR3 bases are TGTGCCAGCGCCGCCTACAGGGACTCTGGAAACACCATATATTTT.